This TCR beta chain was found in a study of shared clonotypes between healthy human individuals (TCRdb year 2020). Some background on the complete study: A few men and two women, aged 18 to 49 years, made up the cohort. For each donor, three plates each were used for CD4 naive and CD4 memory, two plates were used for CD8 naive, and one plate was used for CD8 memory. Blood TCR repertoires of roughly five healthy adults were deeply sequenced to estimate repertoire size and the extent of clonotype sharing between individuals. To increase sequencing depth and limit assay-specific biases, TCR repertoire library preparation and sequencing were carried out by different laboratories using diverse techniques. Per donor, leukapheresis produced somewhere between about 0.8 and 9.5 billion PBMCs. Overall results and qualifications from the work: Pairwise subsampling led to the expectation that sequencing depth would affect the degree of clonotype sharing among donors. Only blood was sampled, and tissue TCR repertoires likely differ from those in blood. When several donors were compared, the shared fraction of clonotypes was about 5% for naive CD4, approximately 3.5% for naive CD8, 2% to 2.5% for memory CD4, and 0.35% to 0.5% for memory CD8. Incomplete sequencing was indicated by rarefaction of sorted-subset datasets, despite the large sequencing depth. Compared with non-shared clonotypes, clonotypes shared by all four sorted-subset donors had higher generation probabilities. The genetic and exposure-history diversity represented was limited by the small number of donors. Estimated clonotype richness was generally larger for naive than for memory subsets.

Based on the germline V gene, the CDR1 and CDR2 sequences are LGHNA and YSLEER. Measured from the cysteine to the phenylalanine, the CDR3 is 16 residues long. CDR3 DNA is the only sequence kept; it has 48 bases, read in frame from the first base. The V and J ends are trimmed by 0 bases and 0 bases, leaving 12 bases between them. TCR CDR3 regions were amplified from genomic DNA by multiplex PCR using the deep immunoSEQ assay. Genomic DNA extracted from each cell subset was distributed evenly over all wells of several immunoSEQ 96-well plates, and each plate served as one replicate. For sorted subsets, each replicate PCR was loaded with around 200 ng genomic DNA, equivalent to 30,000 or so T cell genomes. Purified libraries were quantified with a Qubit 3.0 fluorometer, sized on a Bioanalyzer 2100, and re-quantified with the KAPA Library Quantification kit. A separate single-read 150-cycle Illumina NextSeq 550 flow cell was used to sequence each immunoSEQ 96-well plate. The study's processing was this. Because the immunoSEQ output included only junctional sequences and no quality scores, the filtering could not be the same as the filtering used for full-length reads. To assign V/J genes and CDR3, sequences were annotated using PyIR, a Python wrapper for IgBLAST v1.9, with IMGT germline references. Reads with weak V/J assignments (E-value above 1e-6), missing CDR3, stop codons, out-of-frame junctions, or ambiguous translated residues were removed. V3J clonotypes were defined by identical inferred V gene, J gene, and CDR3 amino acid sequence. The percentage overlap between two repertoires was calculated by dividing the number of shared unique clonotypes by the size of the smaller repertoire. RTK rarefaction, the Chao1 estimator, and Recon v2.1 estimates of unobserved clonotypes were used to assess repertoire richness. Generation probabilities were computed with OLGA for all TCRbeta clonotypes obtained by the gDNA method from four donors. Entries here come from immuneACCESS through TCRdb and include only in-frame sequences with V and J called. Some clones fail to appear in such tables; in the studies checked, an unresolved V gene covers under half of the shortfall, and the cause of the remainder is unknown. That table furnishes V, J and clone size, whereas the DNA furnished D and trimming. Recorded for this sample are roughly 1,800,000 clones; just under 95% of them occurred a single time. More than 0.95% of the sample is in the top ten clones.

A remark on this clone: The antigen it recognizes is unknown. The input lacks base qualities; no much larger clone sits a single base away.

CD8 naive samples were CD45RO-negative cells positively selected for CCR7, giving a CD45RA+CCR7+ population that excluded TemRA cells. The donors were healthy, HIV-negative adults with no recently reported acute infections or vaccinations. Every donor was a Caucasian adult living in Nashville, Tennessee, USA. Blood was obtained by leukapheresis, after which PBMCs were separated by Ficoll-Histopaque density gradient centrifugation and cryopreserved in liquid nitrogen vapor phase. Analytical flow cytometry was used to check the purity and quantity of every magnetically sorted T cell population. Genomic DNA was isolated from each sorted fraction and quantified by UV absorbance on a Nanodrop 2000c.

The chain links TRBV4-3 with TRBJ2-7, with the D gene not confidently named. The sequencing input was naive CD8+ T cells sorted from blood. The meaning of the sample's cell subset or site label: CD45RA+CCR7+. This receptor was taken from a man in his late teens or twenties in good health. The CDR3: CASSQDSRQSSYEQYF. The DNA sequence reads TGCGCCAGCAGCCAAGATTCGCGGCAGAGCTCCTACGAGCAGTACTTC.